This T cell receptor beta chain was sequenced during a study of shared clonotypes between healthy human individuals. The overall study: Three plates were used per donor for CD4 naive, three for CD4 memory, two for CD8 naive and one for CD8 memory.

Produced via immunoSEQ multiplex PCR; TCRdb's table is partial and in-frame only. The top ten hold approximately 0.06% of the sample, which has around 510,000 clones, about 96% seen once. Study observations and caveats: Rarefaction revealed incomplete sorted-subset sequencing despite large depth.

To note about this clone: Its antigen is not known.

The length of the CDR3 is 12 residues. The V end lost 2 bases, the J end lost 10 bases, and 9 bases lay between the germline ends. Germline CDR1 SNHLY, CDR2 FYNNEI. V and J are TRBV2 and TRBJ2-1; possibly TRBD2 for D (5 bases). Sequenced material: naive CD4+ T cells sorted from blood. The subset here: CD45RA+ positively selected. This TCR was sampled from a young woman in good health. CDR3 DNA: TGTGCCAGCAGTGAAAACCAGCGGGAGCAGTTCTTC. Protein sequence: CASSENQREQFF.